One T cell receptor (beta chain) is described in this entry. Its specificity is unknown. The protocol was immunoSEQ multiplex PCR, while the TCRdb copy is restricted to in-frame clones and leaves out a portion. The data show over 400,000 clones, with about 96% seen just once and about 0.064% held by the top ten. These data are taken from a study of shared clonotypes between healthy human individuals. About the study: Donors had three CD4 naive, three CD4 memory, two CD8 naive and one CD8 memory plate apiece.

The germline gives CDR1 SNHLY, CDR2 FYNNEI. V shed 6 bases and J 5 bases; nucleotides not matched to a gene: 14. The CDR3 has 16 amino acids. Whole-study findings and limits: Clonotype sharing across four donors was observed for 4% to 6.5% of naive CD4 clonotypes. Generally, naive subsets (rather than memory subsets) showed larger estimated richness. Represented diversity (both genetic and exposure-history) was limited by the small number of donors.

This TCR came from a woman in her twenties or thirties in good health. The specimen sequenced was naive CD4+ T cells sorted from blood. Subset: CD45RA+ positively selected. V is TRBV2 and J is TRBJ2-7; 9 bases fit TRBD2. As DNA, the CDR3 is TGTGCCAGCAGAGCGGGACTAGCTCCCCTCAGGGACGAGCAGTACTTC. Protein product: CASRAGLAPLRDEQYF. The variable domain in full, with the rest retrieved from reference TRBV2 and TRBJ2-7, is EPEVTQTPSHQVTQMGQEVILRCVPISNHLYFYWYRQILGQKVEFLVSFYNNEISEKSEIFDDQFSVERPDGSNFTLKIRSTKLEDSAMYFCASRAGLAPLRDEQYFGPGTRLTVT.